This T cell receptor beta chain comes out of a study of blood T cell repertoires in COVID-19. Study details: Samples of COVID-19 (acute and convalescent) were obtained from the United States, Italy and Spain. Sample material is recorded as cDNA or gDNA derived from T cells, B-cell-depleted T cells, or PBMCs.

The germline V gene encodes CDR1 ENHRY and CDR2 SYGVKD. V lost 6 bases, J lost 6 bases, and 9 bases stayed unmatched. CDR3 size: 14 residues. Source study methods: The assay estimated nucleated cells by amplifying reference gene primers. Profiled with immunoSEQ multiplex PCR; TCRdb holds only in-frame clones, not every one. The DNA gave D and trimming, while V, J and clone size come from that table. Of roughly 260,000 clones in the sample, 86% were seen once. Sequences were obtained from peripheral blood. The chain is built from TRBV10-3 and TRBJ1-2, with 8 nucleotides matching TRBD1. The TCR was taken from a man aged 35 to 55 who had recovered from COVID-19. CDR3 in amino acids: CAIRPGQGVDGYTF. CDR3 DNA sequence: TGTGCCATCAGACCCGGACAGGGAGTCGATGGCTACACCTTC.